The rows below give T cell receptor beta chains drawn from one sample of a study of identical twins. TCRdb independently ran MiXCR on the 5' RACE reads; one entry per CDR3 protein. The table includes 400,000 to 650,000 distinct CDR3 sequences, approximately 22% detected once. This same sample was also part of a study on T cells expressing NK-cell markers.

Sequencing was carried out using CD4+ T cells sorted from blood. The receptors derive from a woman between 18 and 30 years old in good health. CDR3s include the opening cysteine and the closing phenylalanine or tryptophan. A D gene is named only where the DNA matches it firmly. Some rows have no size entry. The others give once, few or many, or a class for an expanded clone.

j_call clone_size d_call v_call cdr3_nt cdr3_aa
TRBJ2-7 many TRBD2 TRBV7-2 TGTGCCTCCCGCGGGGGGCTCTACGAGCAGTACTTC CASRGGLYEQYF
TRBJ1-2 NA NA TRBV10-2 TGCGCCAGTCACGGGAACAGTGGCTACACCTTC CASHGNSGYTF
TRBJ2-1 NA NA TRBV7-2 TGTGCCAGCAGCCAGGGTAGAAGCACCTACAATGAGCAGTTCTTC CASSQGRSTYNEQFF
TRBJ2-3 NA NA TRBV20-1 TGCAGTGCTAGAGCCCTGGGGCGACTCACAGATACGCAGTATTTT CSARALGRLTDTQYF
TRBJ2-5 NA TRBD2 TRBV7-2 TGTGCCAGCAGCCCAGCCGGGACTAGCGGGAGGGGGCCCCAGTACTTC CASSPAGTSGRGPQYF
TRBJ2-2 NA NA TRBV19 TGTGCCAGTAAAACCCTGATTTCTTACGACGGGGGGCTGTTTTTT CASKTLISYDGGLFF
TRBJ1-1 few NA TRBV7-9 TGTGCCAGCAGCTTAGGTTTTCACACGGGAGCTTTCTTT CASSLGFHTGAFF
TRBJ1-1 NA TRBD1 TRBV12-3/TRBV12-4 TGTGCCAGCAGCCAAAGAACAGGGGAAACTGAAGCTTTCTTT CASSQRTGETEAFF
TRBJ2-3 NA TRBD2 TRBV20-1 TGCAGTGCTAGATCGACTAGCGGGGGCACCACAGATACGCAGTATTTT CSARSTSGGTTDTQYF
TRBJ2-7 few TRBD2 TRBV5-1 TGCGCCAGCAGCCCAGGGACTAGCGGGAGAGTTGGGCAGTACTTC CASSPGTSGRVGQYF
TRBJ2-7 few NA TRBV9 TGTTTCGGGGCTTCCTACGAGCAGTACTTC CFGASYEQYF
TRBJ2-1 few NA TRBV18 TGTGCCAGCTCCACCGTGGGGTACGAGCAGTTCTTC CASSTVGYEQFF
TRBJ2-5 many NA TRBV7-9 TGTGCCAGCAGCTCGCCAGGGAAGGACGAGACCCAGTACTTC CASSSPGKDETQYF
TRBJ2-7 NA NA TRBV19 TGTGCCAGTAAGTCGGACGAGCAGTACTTC CASKSDEQYF
TRBJ2-4 NA NA TRBV12-3/TRBV12-4 TGTGCCAGCAGTCTGGCCGTCCTAGCCAAAAACATTCAGTACTTC CASSLAVLAKNIQYF
TRBJ2-2 few NA TRBV12-3/TRBV12-4 TGTGCCAGCAGTTCTACAGCCGGGGAGCTGTTTTTT CASSSTAGELFF
TRBJ1-1 few TRBD1 TRBV12-3/TRBV12-4 TGTGCCAGCAGTGAAATCAGGGGGCGGCCTGAAGCTTTCTTT CASSEIRGRPEAFF
TRBJ2-1 NA NA TRBV6-1 TGTGCCACCCCGCCGCCCGTTCCGGGGGAGCAGTTCTTC CATPPPVPGEQFF
TRBJ2-1 NA TRBD1 TRBV7-9 TGTGCCAGCAGCGAAGACAGGGAATTGGGTCATGAGCAGTTCTTC CASSEDRELGHEQFF
TRBJ2-3 once NA TRBV5-5 TGTGCCAGCAGCTACCTCTCAGATACGCAGTATTTT CASSYLSDTQYF
TRBJ2-5 NA NA TRBV7-2 TGTGCCAGCAGCTTGACCGCACTGGAGACCCAGTACTTC CASSLTALETQYF
TRBJ2-1 many NA TRBV29-1 TGCAGCGTCCTTTCCTACAATGAGCAGTTCTTC CSVLSYNEQFF
TRBJ2-1 few TRBD1 TRBV20-1 TGCAGTGCTAGAAGGGCAGGGGGCGATGAGCAGTTCTTC CSARRAGGDEQFF
TRBJ2-2 NA NA TRBV12-2 TGTGCAAGTCGCGCCAAGGCGACTAGGGACACCGGGGAGCTGTTTTTT CASRAKATRDTGELFF